The 8 T cell receptor beta chains in this list originate from one sample, sequenced in a study of blood T cell repertoires in COVID-19. TCRdb's table, derived via immunoSEQ multiplex PCR, lists solely in-frame clones and lacks some. This sample yields some 520,000 clones, of which 80% to 90% are seen a single time; roughly 0.92% belongs to the top ten. The sample taken for sequencing was peripheral blood. The receptors stem from a man between 18 and 35 years old with COVID-19, enrolled during active disease.

The chain couples TRBV5-6 to TRBJ2-7; possible D gene TRBD1, 6 bases. Germline values: CDR1 SGHDT, CDR2 YYEEEE. The CDR3 has 15 amino acids. V lost 3 bases, J lost 1 base, and 14 bases lay in between. CDR3: CASSSGHGRSYEQYF. Written as DNA, the CDR3 is TGTGCCAGCAGCTCGGGACATGGAAGGTCCTACGAGCAGTACTTC.

This chain joins TRBV30 and TRBJ2-7, with unresolved D. This CDR3 is built from 13 residues. Per the germline V gene, CDR1 is GTSNPN and CDR2 is SVGIG (reference sequence). Trimming left V 0 bases short and J 3 bases short, with 9 bases between. As DNA, the CDR3 is TGTGCCTGGAGTGTAAACCAGTGCTACGAGCAGTACTTC. It yields the protein CAWSVNQCYEQYF.

This chain joins TRBV6-2 or TRBV6-3 and TRBJ2-1; D unclear. The CDR3 loop spans 17 amino acids. V was clipped by 2 bases and J by 2 bases, with 16 bases between them. Germline V CDR1 and CDR2: MNHEY, SVGEGT. CDR3 nucleotide sequence: TGTGCCAGCAGTTACCCCCCACAGTCCACACCCTACAATGAGCAGTTCTTC. It translates to CASSYPPQSTPYNEQFF.

The chain is built from TRBV6-5 and TRBJ2-7, with 8 positions matching TRBD1. The V and J ends lost 2 bases and 0 bases, in that order; junction bases with no gene match: 3. The CDR3 has 15 residues. In germline, CDR1 is MNHEY, CDR2 SVGAGI. CDR3 DNA sequence: TGTGCCAGCAGTTACGACAGGGGTCACTCCTACGAGCAGTACTTC. Amino acids: CASSYDRGHSYEQYF.

CDR3 nucleotide sequence: TGTGCCAGCAGCGATGGGACTTCCCGTCCCCTTGGGAATCAGCCCCAGCATTTT. It translates to CASSDGTSRPLGNQPQHF. The chain is built from TRBV3-1 (or the pseudogene TRBV3-2) and TRBJ1-5; the D gene is possibly TRBD1 (5 bases). The V and J ends lost 5 bases and 4 bases respectively, with 24 bases between them. CDR3 length: 18 residues. CDR1 is LGHDT, CDR2 YNNKEL, per germline (reference sequence).

With regard to this clone: The sample has other DNA sequences that encode this CDR3 too. The chain couples TRBV9 to TRBJ1-1; TRBD1 matches at 8 bases. The CDR3 is 13 amino acids. Losses at the gene ends were 6 bases for V and 4 bases for J; bases not matched to a gene: 5. Germline V CDR1 and CDR2: SGDLS, YYNGEE. The CDR3 nucleotides read TGTGCCAGCACCACAGACAGGGGCACTGAAGCTTTCTTT. Encoded protein: CASTTDRGTEAFF.

The genes are TRBV9 and TRBJ2-5; TRBD2 matches 8 bases. This CDR3 comprises 15 residues. After removal of 2 bases from V and 2 bases from J, the junction contained 5 bases not matched to a gene. The germline V gene encodes CDR1 SGDLS and CDR2 YYNGEE. The CDR3 nucleotides are TGTGCCAGCAGCGTTAGCGGGAATAGACAAGAGACCCAGTACTTC. Its protein is CASSVSGNRQETQYF.

V gene TRBV11-2 combines with J gene TRBJ1-2; D remains unclear. CDR3 length: 13 amino acids. V was cut by 5 bases and J by 3 bases, with 10 bases left in between. Germline CDR1 and CDR2: SGHAT and FQNNGV. In nucleotides, the CDR3 is TGTGCCAGCAGCCCGTCCTCCGACTATGGCTACACCTTC. Amino acids: CASSPSSDYGYTF.